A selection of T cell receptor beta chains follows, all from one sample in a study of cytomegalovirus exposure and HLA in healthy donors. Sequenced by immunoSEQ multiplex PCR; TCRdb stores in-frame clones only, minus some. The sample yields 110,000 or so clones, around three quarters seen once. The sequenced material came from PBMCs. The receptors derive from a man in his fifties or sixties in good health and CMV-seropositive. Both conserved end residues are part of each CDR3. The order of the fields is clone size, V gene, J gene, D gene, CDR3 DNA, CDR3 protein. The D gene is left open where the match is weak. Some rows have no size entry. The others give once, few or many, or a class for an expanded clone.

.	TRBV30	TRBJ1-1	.	TGTGCCTGGAGATCGGCCAGGGAAGCTTTCTTT	CAWRSAREAFF
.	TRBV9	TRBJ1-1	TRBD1	TGTGCCAGCAGCCCGGGACAGGGAAACACTGAAGCTTTCTTT	CASSPGQGNTEAFF
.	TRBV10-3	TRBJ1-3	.	TGTGCCATCAGTGAGGGCAGGGCCGGAAACACCATATATTTT	CAISEGRAGNTIYF
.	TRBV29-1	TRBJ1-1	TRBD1	TGCAGCGTTTTCACAGGGGTGGGCACTGAAGCTTTCTTT	CSVFTGVGTEAFF
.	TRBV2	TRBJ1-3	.	TGTGCCAGCATCCCGGACTTCAGAGGAAACACCATATATTTT	CASIPDFRGNTIYF
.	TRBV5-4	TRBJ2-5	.	TGTGCCAGCAGCTTGGGGCAGGCGGGGGAGACCCAGTACTTC	CASSLGQAGETQYF
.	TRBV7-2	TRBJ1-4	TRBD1	TGTGCCGGCAGCTTCCGACAGGGACGGGAAAAACTGTTTTTT	CAGSFRQGREKLFF
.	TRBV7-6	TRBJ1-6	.	TGTGCCAGCAGCTTAGTTGCGGACACGAATTCACCCCTCCACTTT	CASSLVADTNSPLHF
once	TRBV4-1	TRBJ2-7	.	TGCGCCAGCAGCCAAGATTGGAGGGACGGGGCCTACGAGCAGTACTTC	CASSQDWRDGAYEQYF
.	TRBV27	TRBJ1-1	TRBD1	TGTGCCAGCAGTTTGCACGGGACAGGGGAACAAAAAGCTTTCTTT	CASSLHGTGEQKAFF
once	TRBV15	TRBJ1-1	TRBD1	TGTGCCACCAGCAGAGATTACAGGGGGGCGAACACTGAAGCTTTCTTT	CATSRDYRGANTEAFF
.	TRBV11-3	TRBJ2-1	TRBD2	TGTGCCAGCAGCTTCACCGGGACTAGTGGGCACAATGAGCAGTTCTTC	CASSFTGTSGHNEQFF
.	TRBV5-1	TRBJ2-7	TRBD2	TGCGCCAGCAGCTTGACGGCCGGGACTAGCGGGGGCCTTTCCTACGAGCAGTACTTC	CASSLTAGTSGGLSYEQYF
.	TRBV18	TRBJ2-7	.	TGTGCCAGCTCACCGGCCGCCGGGGGGCAACGCGAGCAGTACTTC	CASSPAAGGQREQYF
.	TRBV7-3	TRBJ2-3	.	TGTGCCAGCAGCTTAACGGGCCTATCAGGCAGAGATACGCAGTATTTT	CASSLTGLSGRDTQYF
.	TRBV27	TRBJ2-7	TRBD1	TGTGCCAGCAGTTCCGTCGGGACAGGGAATAGAGGCGAGCAGTACTTC	CASSSVGTGNRGEQYF
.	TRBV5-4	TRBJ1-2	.	TGTGCCAGCAGACTCGATCCAATAAGGGGTAACTATGGCTACACCTTC	CASRLDPIRGNYGYTF
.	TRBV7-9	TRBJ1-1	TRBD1	TGTGCCAGCAGTTCGAACAGGGGGAACACTGAAGCTTTCTTT	CASSSNRGNTEAFF
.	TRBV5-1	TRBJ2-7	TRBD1	TGCGCCAGCAGCTTGGCGTCGGGCAGGGGGCTCTACGAGCAGTACTTC	CASSLASGRGLYEQYF
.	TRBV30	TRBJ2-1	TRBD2	TGTGCCTCTACTCCCGACGGGCTAGCGGGATTTAATGAGCAGTTCTTC	CASTPDGLAGFNEQFF
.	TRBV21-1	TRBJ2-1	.	TGTGCCAGCAGCACTCGGACAGGGCCCCGACTAGCGGGAGATAGGGATGAGCAGTTCTTC	CASSTRTGPRLAGDRDEQFF
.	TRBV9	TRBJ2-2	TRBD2	TGTGCCAGCAGCGTATGGGGAGGGACCGGGGAGCTGTTTTTT	CASSVWGGTGELFF
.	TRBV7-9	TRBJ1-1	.	TGTGCCAGCAGCACCTCGGGTGGAGTCGCGGGAGCTTTCTTT	CASSTSGGVAGAFF
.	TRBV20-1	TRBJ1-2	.	TGCAGTGGTGGAGGAGGGAATGGCTACACCTTC	CSGGGGNGYTF
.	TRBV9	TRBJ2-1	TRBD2	TGTGCCAGCAGCGTAGCTTCGGCTAGCGGGACCAATGAGCAGTTCTTC	CASSVASASGTNEQFF
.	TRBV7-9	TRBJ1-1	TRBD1	TGTGCCAGCAGCACCTGGACAGGGGGCTTATCCAGAGGGACTGAAGCTTTCTTT	CASSTWTGGLSRGTEAFF
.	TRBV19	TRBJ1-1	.	TGTGCCAGTAGTAGGGGCCAACTGAACACTGAAGCTTTCTTT	CASSRGQLNTEAFF
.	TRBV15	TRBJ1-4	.	TGTGCCACCAGCAGAGACCCTAAGGGGCCAGAAAAACTGTTTTTT	CATSRDPKGPEKLFF
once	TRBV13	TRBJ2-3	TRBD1	TGTGCCAGCAGTACCCGCGGGACAGGGATTGAGACTACGCAGTATTTT	CASSTRGTGIETTQYF
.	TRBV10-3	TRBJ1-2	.	TGTGCCATCAGTCAACAGGGAGAAGGCTATGGCTACACCTTC	CAISQQGEGYGYTF
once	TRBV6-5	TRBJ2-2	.	TGTGCCAGCAGAATAACAGGGACGAACACCGGGGAGCTGTTTTTT	CASRITGTNTGELFF
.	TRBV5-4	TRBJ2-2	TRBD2	TGTGCCAGCAGCCCAGGGGGGCTAGCGGGGGAAACCGGGGAGCTGTTTTTT	CASSPGGLAGETGELFF
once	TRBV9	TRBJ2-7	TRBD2	TGTGCCAGCAGCGTAGCGGGGGGAGGGGTAGAGCAGTACTTC	CASSVAGGGVEQYF
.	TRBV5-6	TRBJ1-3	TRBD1	TGTGCCAGCAGCCCGGGACAGCCTGGAAACACCATATATTTT	CASSPGQPGNTIYF
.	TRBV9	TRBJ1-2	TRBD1	TGTGCCAGCAGCGTAGGGACAGGGGGCGTGTGGGGCTACACCTTC	CASSVGTGGVWGYTF
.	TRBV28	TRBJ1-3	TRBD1	TGTGCCAGCAGTTTATTCCGGGACAGCTCTGGAAACACCATATATTTT	CASSLFRDSSGNTIYF
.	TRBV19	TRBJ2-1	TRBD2	TGTGCCAGTAGCAGACTAGCGGGAGGCTTGGGGTTCTTC	CASSRLAGGLGFF
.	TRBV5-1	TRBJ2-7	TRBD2	TGCGCCAGCAGCCTCTCTAGCGGCCACGAGCAGTACTTC	CASSLSSGHEQYF
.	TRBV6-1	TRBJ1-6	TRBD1	TGTGCCAGCAGTGAAGGCGGGACAGGGAGGGCATCCCTCCACTTT	CASSEGGTGRASLHF
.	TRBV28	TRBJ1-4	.	TGTGCCAGCAGTTCCCCAGTAGCCCCTAATGAAAAACTGTTTTTT	CASSSPVAPNEKLFF